These T cell receptor beta chains were read from a single sample in a study of graft-versus-host responses after intestinal transplantation. Using immunoSEQ multiplex PCR, the repertoire was profiled, and TCRdb retains in-frame clones only, with some absent. The sample contains around 97,000 clones, over 85% of which appear only once. Which antigens these TCRs recognize remains unknown. The sequenced sample was unstimulated CD8+ T cells sorted from spleen or lymph node cells, obtained before intestinal transplant. Receptors were obtained from a human donor who received an intestinal transplant. Both conserved end residues are part of each CDR3. D genes are given only for firm matches. Some rows have no size entry. The others give once, few or many, or a class for an expanded clone.

size	D	J	V	DNA	CDR3
.	.	TRBJ1-5	TRBV2	TGTGCCAGCAGTCCTTTGGCACGGAAAAGCAATCAGCCCCAGCATTTT	CASSPLARKSNQPQHF
.	.	TRBJ2-3	TRBV11-2	TGTGCCAGCAGCTTAGTAACACCAGATACGCAGTATTTT	CASSLVTPDTQYF
once	TRBD2	TRBJ2-5	TRBV6-5	TGTGCCAGCAGGGCCACTGGGGGGGAACAAGAGACCCAGTACTTC	CASRATGGEQETQYF
.	.	TRBJ2-7	TRBV4-3	TGCGCCAGCAGCGAGACAGCCTACGAGCAGTACTTC	CASSETAYEQYF
.	TRBD2	TRBJ2-7	TRBV5-1	TGCGCCAGCAGCTTGGGCCTAGCGGGCCCGGGAAACGAGCAGTACTTC	CASSLGLAGPGNEQYF
.	TRBD2	TRBJ2-1	TRBV4-2	TGTGCCAGCAGCCAAGATTATAGCGGGGGGCCCTACAATGAGCAGTTCTTC	CASSQDYSGGPYNEQFF
.	.	TRBJ2-7	TRBV4-1	TGCGCCAGCAGCCTCCCCGGGTCCTACGAGCAGTACTTC	CASSLPGSYEQYF
.	.	TRBJ1-5	TRBV27	TGTGCCAGCAGTTTAAGTCAGCCCCAGCATTTT	CASSLSQPQHF
.	.	TRBJ2-7	TRBV6-5	TGTGCCAGCAGTTACTCGACACAGGGAGAGTACGAGCAGTACTTC	CASSYSTQGEYEQYF
.	TRBD2	TRBJ2-3	TRBV5-1	TGCGCCAGCAGCTTGGAAGGGACTAGCGGGGGAATCACAGATACGCAGTATTTT	CASSLEGTSGGITDTQYF
.	.	TRBJ1-1	TRBV5-1	TGCGCCAGCAGCAAAACTGGGAACACTGAAGCTTTCTTT	CASSKTGNTEAFF
.	.	TRBJ2-3	TRBV2	TGTGCCAGCAGGTTCAGGGGACCCTCGCCAGATACGCAGTATTTT	CASRFRGPSPDTQYF
.	.	TRBJ2-7	TRBV11-2	TGTGCCAGCAGTCCTCAGGGCTACGAGCAGTACTTC	CASSPQGYEQYF
.	.	TRBJ2-3	TRBV11-2	TGTGCCAGCAGCTCAAAATTGGCGGACTCCTATCCCGTAGATACGCAGTATTTT	CASSSKLADSYPVDTQYF
.	TRBD2	TRBJ2-3	TRBV5-1	TGCGCCAGCAGCTCCGGGACTAGCGGAGGCACAGATACGCAGTATTTT	CASSSGTSGGTDTQYF
once	.	TRBJ2-7	TRBV19	TGTGCCAGTAGTACCCCAAATGGGGAGCGAGAGCAGTACTTC	CASSTPNGEREQYF
.	.	TRBJ1-5	TRBV28	TGTGCCAGCAACCTTCCCCGCGGATACGGTGATCAGCCCCAGCATTTT	CASNLPRGYGDQPQHF
.	.	TRBJ1-1	TRBV2	TGTGCCAGCACATTGGACACCAAGAACACTGAAGCTTTCTTT	CASTLDTKNTEAFF
once	.	TRBJ2-3	TRBV19	TGTGCCAGTAGAGATAGGGGAGCAGATACGCAGTATTTT	CASRDRGADTQYF
.	.	TRBJ2-7	TRBV11-1	TGTGCCAGCAGCTTAAGGGGGACCTACGAGCAGTACTTC	CASSLRGTYEQYF
.	.	TRBJ1-1	TRBV4-1	TGCGCCAGCAGCCAAGATCCTTTGATTACTGAAGCTTTCTTT	CASSQDPLITEAFF
.	.	TRBJ2-5	TRBV5-4	TGTGCCAGCAGCTTGCTCCTTCTGGGCAAAGAGACCCAGTACTTC	CASSLLLLGKETQYF
.	.	TRBJ1-3	TRBV4-1	TGCGCCAGCAGCCAAGATCTTAACACCATATATTTT	CASSQDLNTIYF
.	TRBD1	TRBJ2-1	TRBV19	TGTGCCAGTAGCATAAACCACGGAGAGGGGGCCAATGAGCAGTTCTTC	CASSINHGEGANEQFF
.	.	TRBJ1-1	TRBV4-1	TGCGCCAGCAGCCAAGACTCCGGGAGGTTCACTGAAGCTTTCTTT	CASSQDSGRFTEAFF
.	TRBD2	TRBJ2-1	TRBV7-9	TGTGCCAGCAGGCGGGGGTTCAATGAGCAGTTCTTC	CASRRGFNEQFF
once	.	TRBJ2-2	TRBV30	TGTGCCTGGTTAAAAGACACCGGGGAGCTGTTTTTT	CAWLKDTGELFF
.	TRBD2	TRBJ2-1	TRBV7-9	TGTGCCAGCAGTCCCTCTAGCGGCCCATCCTACAATGAGCAGTTCTTC	CASSPSSGPSYNEQFF
.	.	TRBJ1-1	TRBV27	TGTGCCAGCAGTTTATTCCCGAGCACTGAAGCTTTCTTT	CASSLFPSTEAFF
.	.	TRBJ2-1	TRBV11-2	TGTACCAGCAGCTCCCTAGGAAATGAGCAGTTCTTC	CTSSSLGNEQFF
.	.	TRBJ2-3	TRBV5-8	TGTGCCAGCAGCTTGCGGACCATCCCTAGCACAGATACGCAGTATTTT	CASSLRTIPSTDTQYF